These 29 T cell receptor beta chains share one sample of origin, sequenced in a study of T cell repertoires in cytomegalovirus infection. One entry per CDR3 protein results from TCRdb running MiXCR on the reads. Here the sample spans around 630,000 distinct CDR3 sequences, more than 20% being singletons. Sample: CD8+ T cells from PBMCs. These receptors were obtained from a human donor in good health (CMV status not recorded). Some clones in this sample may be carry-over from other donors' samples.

The CDR3 DNA is TGCAGTGCTAGCGCAGGGTCGGCCTACGAGCAGTACTTC. Its protein is CSASAGSAYEQYF. This chain connects TRBV20-1 to TRBJ2-7, with D possibly TRBD1 on 5 matching bases. Germline V gene data show CDR1 as DFQATT and CDR2 as SNEGSKA (reference sequence). The CDR3 consists of 13 residues. V was pared by 3 bases and J by 2 bases, with 11 bases between.

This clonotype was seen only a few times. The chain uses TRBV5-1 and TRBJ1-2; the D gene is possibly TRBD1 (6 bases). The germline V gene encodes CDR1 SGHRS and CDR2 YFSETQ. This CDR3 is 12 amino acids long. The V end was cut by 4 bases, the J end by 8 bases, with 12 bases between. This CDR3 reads CASSTDSTGYTF. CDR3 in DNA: TGCGCCAGCAGCACGGACAGCACGGGCTACACCTTC.

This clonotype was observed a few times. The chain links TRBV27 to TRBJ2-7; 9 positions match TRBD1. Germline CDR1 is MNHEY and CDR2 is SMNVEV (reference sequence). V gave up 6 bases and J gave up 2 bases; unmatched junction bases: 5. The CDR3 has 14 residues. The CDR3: CASRRTGVTYEQYV. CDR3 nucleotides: TGTGCCAGCAGGCGGACAGGGGTAACCTACGAGCAGTACGTC.

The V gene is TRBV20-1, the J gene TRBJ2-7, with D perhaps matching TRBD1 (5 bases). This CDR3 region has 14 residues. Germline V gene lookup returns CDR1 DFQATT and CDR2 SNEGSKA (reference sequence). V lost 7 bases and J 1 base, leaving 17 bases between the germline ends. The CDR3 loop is CSDQWGQRSYEQYV. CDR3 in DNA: TGCAGTGACCAATGGGGCCAAAGGTCCTACGAGCAGTACGTC.

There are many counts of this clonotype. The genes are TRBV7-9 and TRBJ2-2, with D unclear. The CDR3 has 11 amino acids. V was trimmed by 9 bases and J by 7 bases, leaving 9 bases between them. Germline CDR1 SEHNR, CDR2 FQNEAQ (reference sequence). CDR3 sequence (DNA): TGTGCCAGTAAGTCCATCGGGGAGCTGTTTTTT. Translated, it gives CASKSIGELFF. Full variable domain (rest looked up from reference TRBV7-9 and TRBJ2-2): DTGVSQNPRHKITKRGQNVTFRCDPISEHNRLYWYRQTLGQGPEFLTYFQNEAQLEKSRLLSDRFSAERPKGSFSTLEIQRTEQGDSAMYLCASKSIGELFFGEGSRLTVL.

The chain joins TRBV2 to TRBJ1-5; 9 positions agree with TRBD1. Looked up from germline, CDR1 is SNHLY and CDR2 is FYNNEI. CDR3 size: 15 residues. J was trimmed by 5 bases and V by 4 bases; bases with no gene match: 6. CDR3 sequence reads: CASSGPTGGYQPQHF. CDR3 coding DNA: TGTGCCAGCAGTGGACCAACAGGGGGCTATCAGCCCCAGCATTTT. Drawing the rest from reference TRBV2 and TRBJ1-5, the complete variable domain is EPEVTQTPSHQVTQMGQEVILRCVPISNHLYFYWYRQILGQKVEFLVSFYNNEISEKSEIFDDQFSVERPDGSNFTLKIRSTKLEDSAMYFCASSGPTGGYQPQHFGDGTRLSIL.

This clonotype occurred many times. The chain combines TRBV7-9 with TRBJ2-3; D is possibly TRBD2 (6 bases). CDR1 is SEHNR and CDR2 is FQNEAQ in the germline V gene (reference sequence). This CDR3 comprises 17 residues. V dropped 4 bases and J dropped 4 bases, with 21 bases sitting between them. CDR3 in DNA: TGTGCCAGCAGCTCGCCCCCGACTAGAACCCGCCCAGATACGCAGTATTTT. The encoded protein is CASSSPPTRTRPDTQYF.

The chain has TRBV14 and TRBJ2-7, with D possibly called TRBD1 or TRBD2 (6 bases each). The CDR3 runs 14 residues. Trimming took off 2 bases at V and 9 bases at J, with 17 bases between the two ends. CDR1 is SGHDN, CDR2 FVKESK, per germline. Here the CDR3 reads CASSQNQGRTGQYF. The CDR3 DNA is TGTGCCAGCAGCCAAAATCAGGGGAGGACCGGGCAGTACTTC.

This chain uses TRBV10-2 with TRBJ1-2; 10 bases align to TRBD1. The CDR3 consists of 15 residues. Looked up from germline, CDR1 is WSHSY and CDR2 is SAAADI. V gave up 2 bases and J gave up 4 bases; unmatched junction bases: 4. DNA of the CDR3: TGCGCCAGCAGTGAGGGGGGACAGGGGCCCTATGGCTACACCTTC. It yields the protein CASSEGGQGPYGYTF.

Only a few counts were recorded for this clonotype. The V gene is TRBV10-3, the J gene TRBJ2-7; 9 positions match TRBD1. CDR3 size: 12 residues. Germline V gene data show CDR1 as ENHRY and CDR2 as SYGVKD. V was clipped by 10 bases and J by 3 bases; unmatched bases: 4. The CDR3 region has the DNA TGTGCCACTAGGACAGGGGACTACGAGCAGTACTTC. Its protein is CATRTGDYEQYF.

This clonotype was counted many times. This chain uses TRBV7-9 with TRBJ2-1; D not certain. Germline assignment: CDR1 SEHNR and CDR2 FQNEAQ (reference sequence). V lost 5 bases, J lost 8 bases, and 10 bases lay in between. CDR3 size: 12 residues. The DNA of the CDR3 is TGTGCCAGCAGCCTAGAGTCCGATGAGCAGTTCTTC. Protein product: CASSLESDEQFF.

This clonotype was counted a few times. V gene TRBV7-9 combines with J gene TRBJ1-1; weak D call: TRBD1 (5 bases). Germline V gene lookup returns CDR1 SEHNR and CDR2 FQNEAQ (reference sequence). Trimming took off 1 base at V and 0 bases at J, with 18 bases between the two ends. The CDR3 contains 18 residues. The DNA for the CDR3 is TGTGCCAGCAGCTTAGTACACCAGACAGAGAATATGAACACTGAAGCTTTCTTT. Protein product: CASSLVHQTENMNTEAFF. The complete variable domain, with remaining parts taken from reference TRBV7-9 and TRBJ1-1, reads DTGVSQNPRHKITKRGQNVTFRCDPISEHNRLYWYRQTLGQGPEFLTYFQNEAQLEKSRLLSDRFSAERPKGSFSTLEIQRTEQGDSAMYLCASSLVHQTENMNTEAFFGQGTRLTVV.

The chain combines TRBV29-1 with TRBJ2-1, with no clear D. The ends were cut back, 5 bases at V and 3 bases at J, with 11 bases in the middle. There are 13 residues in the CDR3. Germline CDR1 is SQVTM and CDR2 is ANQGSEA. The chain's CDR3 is CSVIWVLYNEQFF. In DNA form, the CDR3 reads TGCAGCGTTATATGGGTACTCTACAATGAGCAGTTCTTC.

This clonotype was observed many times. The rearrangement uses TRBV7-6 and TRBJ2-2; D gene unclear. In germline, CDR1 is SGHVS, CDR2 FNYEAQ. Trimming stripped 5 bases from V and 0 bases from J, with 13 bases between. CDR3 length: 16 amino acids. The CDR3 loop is CASSVTLNANTGELFF. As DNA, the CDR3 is TGTGCCAGCAGCGTTACACTTAACGCGAACACCGGGGAGCTGTTTTTT.

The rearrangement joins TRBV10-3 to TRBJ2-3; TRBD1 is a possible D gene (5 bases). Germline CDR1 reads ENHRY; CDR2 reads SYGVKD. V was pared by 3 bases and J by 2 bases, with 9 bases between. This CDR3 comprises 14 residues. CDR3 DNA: TGTGCCATCAGTGAACAGGATACCACAGATACGCAGTATTTT. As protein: CAISEQDTTDTQYF.

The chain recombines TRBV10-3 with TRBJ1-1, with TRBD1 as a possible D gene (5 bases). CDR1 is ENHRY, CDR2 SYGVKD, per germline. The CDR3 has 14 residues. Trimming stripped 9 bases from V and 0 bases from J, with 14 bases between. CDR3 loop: CAITGGGLNTEAFF. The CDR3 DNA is TGTGCCATTACCGGGGGAGGATTGAACACTGAAGCTTTCTTT.

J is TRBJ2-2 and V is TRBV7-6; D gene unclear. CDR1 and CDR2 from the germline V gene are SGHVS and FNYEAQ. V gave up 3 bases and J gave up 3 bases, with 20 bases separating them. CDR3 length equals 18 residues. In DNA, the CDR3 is TGTGCCAGCAGCTTCCTCCCCCCTGGCAGACAATACACCGGGGAGCTGTTTTTT. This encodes CASSFLPPGRQYTGELFF.

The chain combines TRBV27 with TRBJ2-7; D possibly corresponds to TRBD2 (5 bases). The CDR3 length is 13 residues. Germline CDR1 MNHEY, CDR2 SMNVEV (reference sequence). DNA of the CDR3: TGTGTCAGCAGTCCGAGGGCCCGGCGTGAGCAGTACGTC. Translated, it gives CVSSPRARREQYV.

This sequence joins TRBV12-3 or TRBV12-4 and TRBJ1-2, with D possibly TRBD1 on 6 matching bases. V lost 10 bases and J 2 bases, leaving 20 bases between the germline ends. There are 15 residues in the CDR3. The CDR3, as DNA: TGTGCCAACACCCAACTACCGACAGGAAACTATGGCTACACCTTC. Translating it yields CANTQLPTGNYGYTF.

CDR3 loop: CASSSLQTSGTDTQYF. CDR3 DNA: TGTGCCAGCAGCTCACTACAGACTAGTGGCACAGATACGCAGTATTTT. This chain links TRBV7-9 with TRBJ2-3; D is perhaps TRBD2 (6 bases). CDR1 SEHNR and CDR2 FQNEAQ come from the germline V gene (reference sequence). The CDR3 is 16 amino acids. The V gene lost 4 bases and the J gene lost 1 base, with 15 bases spanning the gap.

The CDR3 is CASSQDNNEQFF. In nucleotides, the CDR3 is TGCGCCAGCAGCCAAGACAACAATGAGCAGTTCTTC. The chain joins TRBV4-1 to TRBJ2-1; D is ambiguous. CDR1 and CDR2 (germline): MGHRA, YSYEKL. With 0 bases removed from V and 5 bases from J, the gap between germline ends came to 2 bases. The CDR3 is 12 amino acids.

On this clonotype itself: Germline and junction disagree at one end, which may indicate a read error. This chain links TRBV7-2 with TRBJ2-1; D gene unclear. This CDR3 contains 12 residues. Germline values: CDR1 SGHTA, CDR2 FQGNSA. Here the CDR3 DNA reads TGTGCCAGCAGCTTAGTACAAGATGAGCGGTTCTTC. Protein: CASSLVQDERFF.

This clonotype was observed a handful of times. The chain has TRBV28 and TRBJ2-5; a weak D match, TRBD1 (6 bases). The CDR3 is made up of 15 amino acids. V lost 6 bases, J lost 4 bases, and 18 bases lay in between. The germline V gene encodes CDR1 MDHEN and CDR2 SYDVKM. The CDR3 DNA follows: TGTGCCAGCAGAGACTACAGGGTATTTTCAGAGACCCAGTACTTC. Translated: CASRDYRVFSETQYF. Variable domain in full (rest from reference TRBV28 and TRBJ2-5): DVKVTQSSRYLVKRTGEKVFLECVQDMDHENMFWYRQDPGLGLRLIYFSYDVKMKEKGDIPEGYSVSREKKERFSLILESASTNQTSMYLCASRDYRVFSETQYFGPGTRLLVL.

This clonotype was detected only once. The CDR3 sequence is CSAFRGGYNSPLHF. As DNA, the CDR3 is TGCAGTGCTTTTCGCGGGGGGTATAATTCACCCCTCCACTTT. This sequence joins TRBV20-1 and TRBJ1-6; the D gene is possibly TRBD1 (5 bases). With 5 bases removed from V and 4 bases from J, the gap between germline ends came to 12 bases. This CDR3 spans 14 amino acids. From germline, CDR1 is DFQATT and CDR2 SNEGSKA (reference sequence).

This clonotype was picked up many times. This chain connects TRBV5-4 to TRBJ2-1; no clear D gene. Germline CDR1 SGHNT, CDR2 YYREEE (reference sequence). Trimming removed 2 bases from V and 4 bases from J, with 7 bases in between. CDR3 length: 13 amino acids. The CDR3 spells CASSFTSYNEQFF. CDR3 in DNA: TGTGCCAGCAGCTTCACTTCGTACAATGAGCAGTTCTTC.

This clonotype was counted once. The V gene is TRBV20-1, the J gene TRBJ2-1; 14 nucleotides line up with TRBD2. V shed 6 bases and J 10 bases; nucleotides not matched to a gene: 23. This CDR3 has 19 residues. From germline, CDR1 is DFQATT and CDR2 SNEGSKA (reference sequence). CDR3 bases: TGCAGTGCGACGGAGCCGGGACTAGCGGGGGCGGTCCCCTCGAGGGAGCAGTTCTTC. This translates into CSATEPGLAGAVPSREQFF.

CDR3 DNA sequence: TGTGCCAGCAGCTCGGGCCGCGCAATGGCGAGCTCCTATAATTCACCCCTCCACTTT. This encodes CASSSGRAMASSYNSPLHF. This chain uses TRBV7-9 with TRBJ1-6; D not certain. Germline V lookup: CDR1 SEHNR, CDR2 FQNEAQ (reference sequence). This CDR3 has 19 residues. The V end was cut by 4 bases, the J end by 0 bases, with 19 bases between.

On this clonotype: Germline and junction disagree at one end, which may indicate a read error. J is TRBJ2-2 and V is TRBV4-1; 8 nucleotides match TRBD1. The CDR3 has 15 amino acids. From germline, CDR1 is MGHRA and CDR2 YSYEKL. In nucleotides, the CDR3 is TGTGCCAGCTCACCAACAGGGGGGAACACCGGGGAGCTGTTTTTT. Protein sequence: CASSPTGGNTGELFF.

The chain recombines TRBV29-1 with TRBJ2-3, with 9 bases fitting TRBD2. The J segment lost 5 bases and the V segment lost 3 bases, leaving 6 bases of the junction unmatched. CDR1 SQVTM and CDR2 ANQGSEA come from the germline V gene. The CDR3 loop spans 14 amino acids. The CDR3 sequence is CSVDSGGFVDTQYF. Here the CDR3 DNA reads TGCAGCGTTGATAGCGGGGGCTTCGTAGATACGCAGTATTTT.